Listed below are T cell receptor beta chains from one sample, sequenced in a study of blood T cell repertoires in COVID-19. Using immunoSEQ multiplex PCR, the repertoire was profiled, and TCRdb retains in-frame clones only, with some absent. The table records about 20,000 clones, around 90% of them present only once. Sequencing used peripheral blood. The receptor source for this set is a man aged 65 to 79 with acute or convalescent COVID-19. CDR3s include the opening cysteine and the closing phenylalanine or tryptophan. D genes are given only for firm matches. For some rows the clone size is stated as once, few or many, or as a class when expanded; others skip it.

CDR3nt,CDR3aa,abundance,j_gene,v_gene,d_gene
TGTGCCAGCAGCGATCAGAGGAGCGTAGAGCAGTACTTC,CASSDQRSVEQYF,-,TRBJ2-7,TRBV5-4,-
TGTGCCACAACCACGGGACAGGGGACCGGGGAGCTGTTTTTT,CATTTGQGTGELFF,once,TRBJ2-2,TRBV19,TRBD1
TGTGCCAGCAGCAAAGCTTCCGGCGGGAGGGCCAATGAGCAGTTCTTC,CASSKASGGRANEQFF,-,TRBJ2-1,TRBV21-1,-
TGTGCCAGCAGCCGCCTAACTAGCGGGAACACCGGGGAGCTGTTTTTT,CASSRLTSGNTGELFF,-,TRBJ2-2,TRBV5-6,TRBD2
TGTGCCAGTAGCCCCCCGGGGGACTCACCCCTCCACTTT,CASSPPGDSPLHF,once,TRBJ1-6,TRBV19,-
TGTGCCAGCAGTGAAGAGACTCGCAATGGGCAGTTCTTC,CASSEETRNGQFF,-,TRBJ2-1,TRBV28,-
TGTGCCAGTAGTAATTTCCAGGGGCCCAGTGAAGCTTTCTTT,CASSNFQGPSEAFF,once,TRBJ1-1,TRBV19,-
TGTGCCAGCAGCTTAAAGGGGCCTGGAAACACCATATATTTT,CASSLKGPGNTIYF,-,TRBJ1-3,TRBV7-9,-
TGTGCCAGCCAACCTTTAGCGGGAGGGCCCCATGAGCAGTTCTTC,CASQPLAGGPHEQFF,-,TRBJ2-1,TRBV7-6,TRBD2
TGCGCCAGCAGCTTGGTCGGAGTCAACACTGAAGCTTTCTTT,CASSLVGVNTEAFF,-,TRBJ1-1,TRBV5-1,-